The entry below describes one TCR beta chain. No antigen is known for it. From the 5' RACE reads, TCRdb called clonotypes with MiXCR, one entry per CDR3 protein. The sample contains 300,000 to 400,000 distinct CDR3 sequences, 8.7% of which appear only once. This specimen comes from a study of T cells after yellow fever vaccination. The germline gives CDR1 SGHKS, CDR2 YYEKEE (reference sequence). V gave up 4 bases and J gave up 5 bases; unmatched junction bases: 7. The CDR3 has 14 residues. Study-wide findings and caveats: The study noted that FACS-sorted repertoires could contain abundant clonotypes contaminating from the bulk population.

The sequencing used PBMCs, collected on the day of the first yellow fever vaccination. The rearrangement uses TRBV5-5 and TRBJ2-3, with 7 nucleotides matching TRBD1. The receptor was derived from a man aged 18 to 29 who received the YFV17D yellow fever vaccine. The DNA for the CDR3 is TGTGCCAGCAGCCCTAGGGGGCCGGGAGATACGCAGTATTTT. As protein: CASSPRGPGDTQYF.